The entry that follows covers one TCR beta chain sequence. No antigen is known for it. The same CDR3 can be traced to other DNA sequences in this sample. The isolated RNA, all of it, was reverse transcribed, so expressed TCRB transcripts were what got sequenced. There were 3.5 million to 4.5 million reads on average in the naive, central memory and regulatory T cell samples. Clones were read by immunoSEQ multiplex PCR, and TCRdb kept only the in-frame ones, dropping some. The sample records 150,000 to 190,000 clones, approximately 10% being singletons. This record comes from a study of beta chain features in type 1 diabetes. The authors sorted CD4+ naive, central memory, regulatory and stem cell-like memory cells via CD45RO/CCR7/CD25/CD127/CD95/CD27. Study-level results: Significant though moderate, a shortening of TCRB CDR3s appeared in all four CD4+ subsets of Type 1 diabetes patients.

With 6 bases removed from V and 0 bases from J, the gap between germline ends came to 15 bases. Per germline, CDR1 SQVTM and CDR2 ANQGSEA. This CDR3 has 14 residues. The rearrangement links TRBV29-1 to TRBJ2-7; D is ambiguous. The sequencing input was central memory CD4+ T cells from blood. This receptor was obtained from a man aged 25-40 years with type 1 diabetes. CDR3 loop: CSVLTTGSSYEQYF. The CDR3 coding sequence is TGCAGCGTCCTAACTACTGGAAGCTCCTACGAGCAGTACTTC.